These T cell receptor beta chains were read from a single sample in a study of blood T cells in healthy people across ages. Each CDR3 protein gets one entry after TCRdb re-called the 5' RACE reads with MiXCR. The table lists around 500,000 distinct CDR3 sequences, about 45% of them singletons. The sample consisted of blood. The receptors were gathered from a man older than 75 in good health. Both conserved end residues are part of each CDR3. A D gene is named only where the DNA matches it firmly. Size tells how often a clone was seen (once, few, many) or the class of an expanded clone, and some rows leave it out.

v_call	d_call	j_call	clone_size	cdr3_nt	cdr3_aa
TRBV3-1	.	TRBJ2-1	few	TGTGCCAGCAGCCAAAACCTAGGGGGAGCGGGGCTCAATGAGCAGTTCTTC	CASSQNLGGAGLNEQFF
TRBV4-2	TRBD2	TRBJ2-5	.	TGTGCCAGCAGCCAAGAAGCGGGGGGGCCGGGCTTGCTTCAGAGCCAAGAGACCCAGTACTTC	CASSQEAGGPGLLQSQETQYF
TRBV3-1	TRBD2	TRBJ2-7	.	TGTGCCAGCAGCCAAGATGCGGTAGCGGGAGTCCGCGAGCAGTACTTC	CASSQDAVAGVREQYF
TRBV6-2/TRBV6-3	.	TRBJ2-6	.	TGTGCCAGCAGTCACCCCTTGGGCAGAACTGGGGCCAACGTCCTGACTTTC	CASSHPLGRTGANVLTF
TRBV20-1	TRBD2	TRBJ2-7	.	TGCAGTGCTAGAGTTGGCGGGGGGGTCCACGAGCAGTACTTC	CSARVGGGVHEQYF
TRBV9	.	TRBJ1-4	.	TGTGCCAGCAGCGTAGCCGGGAGGGCGGCTGAAAAACTGTTTTTT	CASSVAGRAAEKLFF
TRBV24-1	TRBD2	TRBJ2-1	.	TGTGCCACCGCTATGCGGGGGGGTCTAAACAATGAGCAGTTCTTC	CATAMRGGLNNEQFF
TRBV4-2	.	TRBJ1-4	.	TGTGCCAGCAGCCAAGAAGGGGTTGGGGAAAAACTGTTTTTT	CASSQEGVGEKLFF
TRBV7-9	.	TRBJ2-6	.	TGTGCCAGCAGCCAAACTCTTGGGGCCAACGTCCTGACTTTC	CASSQTLGANVLTF
TRBV12-3/TRBV12-4	.	TRBJ2-1	.	TGTGCCAGCACCCTGGACTCTTACAATGAGCAGTTCTTC	CASTLDSYNEQFF
TRBV12-3/TRBV12-4	TRBD2	TRBJ2-1	few	TGTGCCAGCACTTGGGTCGCTAGCGGGAACTACAATGAGCAGTTCTTC	CASTWVASGNYNEQFF
TRBV20-1	.	TRBJ2-7	many	TGCAGTGAGTGCCACGAGCAGTACTTC	CSECHEQYF
TRBV7-8	TRBD1	TRBJ2-7	few	TGTGCCAGCAGCGTGGGACAGCCCTACGAGCAGTACTTC	CASSVGQPYEQYF
TRBV29-1	TRBD2	TRBJ2-1	few	TGCAGCGTCGGGGGGGTTACTCACAATGAGCAGTTCTTC	CSVGGVTHNEQFF
TRBV5-6	TRBD1	TRBJ2-5	few	TGTGCCAGCAGCCCGCGACAGGGCTCGGGTTTGGCGGAGACCCAGTACTTC	CASSPRQGSGLAETQYF
TRBV29-1	.	TRBJ2-1	few	TGCAGCGTTGGGACTCCTAGTGGGGAGCAGTTCTTC	CSVGTPSGEQFF
TRBV29-1	TRBD1	TRBJ2-2	.	TGCAGCGTTGACAAAGGGGGCTCCGGGGAGCTGTTTTTT	CSVDKGGSGELFF
TRBV12-3/TRBV12-4	.	TRBJ2-7	.	TGTGCCAGCAGTTTGTTCCAGGGGAAGACGAGCGGGGTAAGCGAGCAGTACTTC	CASSLFQGKTSGVSEQYF
TRBV25-1	.	TRBJ2-2	.	TGTGCCAGCCCCCTGGATGACAACACCGGGGAGCTGTTTTTT	CASPLDDNTGELFF
TRBV7-8	.	TRBJ2-3	.	TGTGCCAGCAGCTTAGGGGCCGGAAGATCCACAGATACGCAGTATTTT	CASSLGAGRSTDTQYF
TRBV7-2	.	TRBJ1-1	.	TGTGCCAGCAGCTTAGCGCTAGGGGGTAATACTGAAGCTTTCTTT	CASSLALGGNTEAFF
TRBV6-6	TRBD2	TRBJ2-7	many	TGTGCCAGCAGTCGGGAGGGCTACGAGCAGTACTTC	CASSREGYEQYF
TRBV7-6	.	TRBJ2-3	.	TGTGCCAGCAGCTTATCCCCCAGCCCAGATACGCAGTATTTT	CASSLSPSPDTQYF
TRBV12-3/TRBV12-4	.	TRBJ2-1	.	TGTGCCAGCAACGAGGACTTGGACTACAATGAGCAGTTCTTC	CASNEDLDYNEQFF
TRBV7-9	.	TRBJ1-2	few	TGTGCCAGCAGCCCTATATCCGACTATGGGCCGGCTTACTACACCTTC	CASSPISDYGPAYYTF
TRBV20-1	TRBD2	TRBJ2-7	.	TGCAGTGCGCGGAGGCGGGGGGCCAATATCAACGAGCAGTACTTC	CSARRRGANINEQYF
TRBV2	TRBD2	TRBJ2-7	few	TGTGCCAGCACAGCGGGGGGCTACGAGCAGTACTTC	CASTAGGYEQYF
TRBV27	TRBD2	TRBJ2-7	.	TGTGCCAGCAGTTGGGGCGGGAGTTCCGTCTACGAGCAGTACTTC	CASSWGGSSVYEQYF
TRBV5-1	.	TRBJ2-7	few	TGCGCCAGCAGCTTGTCGTCCAGGTCCGAATCCTACGAGCAGTACTTC	CASSLSSRSESYEQYF
TRBV25-1	.	TRBJ1-1	.	TGTGCCAGCAGTGAAAGATGGGGCACTGAAGCTTTCTTT	CASSERWGTEAFF
TRBV7-8	.	TRBJ1-1	few	TGTGCCACCAAACCTTGGGGGGGTGGGGACACTGAAGCTTTCTTT	CATKPWGGGDTEAFF
TRBV7-2	.	TRBJ2-7	.	TGTGCCAGCAGCGACCCAGTGAAGGGGACGTCCTACGAGCAGTACTTC	CASSDPVKGTSYEQYF
TRBV7-9	.	TRBJ1-5	.	TGTGCCAGCAACCTTCCCGGGCAGCCCCAGCATTTT	CASNLPGQPQHF
TRBV7-6	TRBD1	TRBJ2-6	.	TGTGCCAGCAGACCCGGGACAGGGGGCGCTGGGGCCAACGTCCTGACTTTC	CASRPGTGGAGANVLTF
TRBV10-3	.	TRBJ2-5	.	TGTGCCATCGTTCCAGACATTTTCATGGGTATACTCAAAACAGGGTTACAAGAGACCCAGTACTTC	CAIVPDIFMGILKTGLQETQYF
TRBV28	.	TRBJ2-1	.	TGTGCCAGCAGCTCATCGTCAGGGGCATATGGGTTCTTC	CASSSSSGAYGFF
TRBV3-1	.	TRBJ2-5	few	TGTGCCAGCAGCCAAGATATGACAGCCCCGGGGACCCAGTACTTC	CASSQDMTAPGTQYF
TRBV9	.	TRBJ2-1	.	TGTGCCAGCAGCGTAGTTACTAGCAGCCCCAATGAGCAGTTCTTC	CASSVVTSSPNEQFF
TRBV7-9	TRBD1	TRBJ1-1	few	TGTGCCAGCAGCTTAGACACAGGGGCTCGGGAAGCTTTCTTT	CASSLDTGAREAFF
TRBV20-1	.	TRBJ2-7	few	TGCAGTGCCCCCACTGAGCTGTACGAGCAGTACTTC	CSAPTELYEQYF
TRBV28	.	TRBJ2-4	.	TGTGCCAGCACGTGGGGGGCGAGAAACATTCAGTACTTC	CASTWGARNIQYF
TRBV20-1	TRBD1	TRBJ2-4	.	TGCAGTGCTGATCCGGGACAGGGACCGTTCGAGGCCAAAAACATTCAGTACTTC	CSADPGQGPFEAKNIQYF
TRBV9	TRBD2	TRBJ2-1	few	TGTGCCAGCAGCGTAGGTGGGGGGGGCTCCTACAATGAGCAGTTCTTC	CASSVGGGGSYNEQFF
TRBV6-6	.	TRBJ2-3	many	TGTGCCAGCGGGTCGAGGGGGGGGCACACAGATACGCAGTATTTT	CASGSRGGHTDTQYF
TRBV7-9	.	TRBJ1-6	many	TGTGCCAGCAGCGCCTCGACAGGTTATAATTCACCCCTCCACTTT	CASSASTGYNSPLHF
TRBV7-9	TRBD2	TRBJ2-5	few	TGTGCCAGCAGCTTAGCTACTAGCGGGGGCCATGCGACCCAGTACTTC	CASSLATSGGHATQYF
TRBV7-9	.	TRBJ2-3	few	TGTGCCAGCAGCGCCGACAGCACAGATACGCAGTATTTT	CASSADSTDTQYF
TRBV6-2/TRBV6-3	.	TRBJ2-7	few	TGTGCCAGCAGACACGGACAAACCTCCTACGAGCAGTACTTC	CASRHGQTSYEQYF
TRBV20-1	.	TRBJ1-1	.	TGCAGTGTGGTTTTGAACACTGAAGCTTTCTTT	CSVVLNTEAFF
TRBV6-2/TRBV6-3	TRBD1	TRBJ2-4	.	TGTGCCAGCAGTTCCCCGGGACAGACCAAAAACATTCAGTACTTC	CASSSPGQTKNIQYF
TRBV7-2	.	TRBJ1-6	.	TGTGCCAGCAGCTTGAGAGCGTGGGGGCGGGCACCCCCCCACTTT	CASSLRAWGRAPPHF
TRBV29-1	.	TRBJ2-3	many	TGCAGCGTTGAGCTAGGCACAGATACGCAGTATTTT	CSVELGTDTQYF
TRBV13	.	TRBJ2-4	.	TGTGGGGGGGCCTTGCACCTAGCCAAAAACATTCAGTACTTC	CGGALHLAKNIQYF
TRBV29-1	.	TRBJ2-5	.	TGCAGCGTTAACCATGGATACCAGGGGCAAGGGGGGACACGCTACCTAAGGACCCAGTACTTC	CSVNHGYQGQGGTRYLRTQYF
TRBV20-1	TRBD2	TRBJ2-7	few	TGCAGTGCTGGCCCGGGACTAGCACCCTACGAGCAGTACTTC	CSAGPGLAPYEQYF